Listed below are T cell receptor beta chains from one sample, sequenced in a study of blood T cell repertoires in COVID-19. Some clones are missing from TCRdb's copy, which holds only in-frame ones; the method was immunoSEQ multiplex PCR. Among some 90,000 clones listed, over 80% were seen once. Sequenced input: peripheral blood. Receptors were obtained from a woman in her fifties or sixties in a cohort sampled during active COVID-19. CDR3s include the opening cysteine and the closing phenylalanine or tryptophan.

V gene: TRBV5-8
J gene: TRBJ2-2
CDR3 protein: CASSPGTSETGELFF

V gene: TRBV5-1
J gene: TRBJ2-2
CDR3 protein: CASSLVGSGSNTGELFF

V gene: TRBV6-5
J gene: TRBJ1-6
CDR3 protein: CASSYSTGVHSPLHF

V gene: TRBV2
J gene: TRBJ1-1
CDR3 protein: CASSSDGGQGFTEAFF

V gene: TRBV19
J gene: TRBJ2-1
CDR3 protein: CASREAGGGSYNEQFF

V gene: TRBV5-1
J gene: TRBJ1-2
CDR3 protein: CASTPGQGAKYGYTF

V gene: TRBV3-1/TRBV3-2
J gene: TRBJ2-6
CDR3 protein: CASSPRWARGGANVLTF

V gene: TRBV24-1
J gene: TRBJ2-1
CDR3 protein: CATSDGTSGRVFF

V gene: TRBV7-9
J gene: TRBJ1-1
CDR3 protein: CASSLLAEGEAFF

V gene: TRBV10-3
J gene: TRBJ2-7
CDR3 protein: CAISTGSVYEQYF

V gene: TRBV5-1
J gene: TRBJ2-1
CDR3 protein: CASSPPAGGPGNEQFF

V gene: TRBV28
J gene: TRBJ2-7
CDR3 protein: CASSYLPGQGPYEQYF

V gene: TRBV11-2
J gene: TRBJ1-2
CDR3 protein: CASGRAGPYGYTF

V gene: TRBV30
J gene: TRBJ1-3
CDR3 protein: CAWSLAFSGNTIYF

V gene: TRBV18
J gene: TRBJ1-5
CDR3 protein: CASSPDSSNQPQHF

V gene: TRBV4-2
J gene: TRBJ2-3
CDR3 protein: CASSRLLTGSTDTQYF

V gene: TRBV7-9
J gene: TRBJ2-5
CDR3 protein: CASSLSSGTRAYF

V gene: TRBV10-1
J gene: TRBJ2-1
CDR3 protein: CASSGASGRYNEQFF

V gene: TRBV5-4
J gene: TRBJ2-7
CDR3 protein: CASSTGREGYEQYF

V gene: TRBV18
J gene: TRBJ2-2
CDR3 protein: CASSPNFGQSTGELFF

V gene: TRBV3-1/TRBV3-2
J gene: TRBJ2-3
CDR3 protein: CASSHRLAGSTDTQYF

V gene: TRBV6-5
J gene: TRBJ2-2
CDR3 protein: CATYGTGTNRELFF

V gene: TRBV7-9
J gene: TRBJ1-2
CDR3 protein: CASSLFQNDKGYTF

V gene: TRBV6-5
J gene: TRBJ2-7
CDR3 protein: CASRRGGAEYEQYF

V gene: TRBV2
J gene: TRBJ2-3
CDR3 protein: CASSPGTLTDTQYF

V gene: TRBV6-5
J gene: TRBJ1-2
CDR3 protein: CATGQGKNYGYTF

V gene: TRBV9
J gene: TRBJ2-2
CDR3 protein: CASSAGTGHGELFF

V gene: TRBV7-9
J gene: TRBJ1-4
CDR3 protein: CASSYGGGNEKLFF

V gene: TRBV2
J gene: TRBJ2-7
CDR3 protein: CASSEVKGGMDYEQYF

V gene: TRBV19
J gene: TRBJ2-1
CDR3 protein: CASSTISGGASYNEQFF

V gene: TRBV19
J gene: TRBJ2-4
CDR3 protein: CASTPGRGPGNIQYF

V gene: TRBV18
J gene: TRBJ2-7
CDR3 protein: CASSRDSATYEQYF

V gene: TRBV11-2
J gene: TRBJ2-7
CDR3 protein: CASSLGSGSSYEQYF

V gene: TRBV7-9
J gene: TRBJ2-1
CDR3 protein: CASSPLRLAGGPLNEQFF

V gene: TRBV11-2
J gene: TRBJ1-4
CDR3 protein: CASKGGPFGEKLFF

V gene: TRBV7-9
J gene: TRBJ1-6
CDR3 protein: CASSPHAGQRHSPLHF

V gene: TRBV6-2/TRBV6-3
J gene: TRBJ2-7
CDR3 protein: CASSSAGIHEQYF

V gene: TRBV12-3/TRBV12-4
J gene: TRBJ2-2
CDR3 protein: CASSLGGGELFF

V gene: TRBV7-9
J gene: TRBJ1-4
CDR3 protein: CASSLGEGEKLFF

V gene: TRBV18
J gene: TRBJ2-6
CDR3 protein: CASSQTQVSGANVLTF

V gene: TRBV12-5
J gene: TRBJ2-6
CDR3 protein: CASGLVLARQGGSGANVLTF

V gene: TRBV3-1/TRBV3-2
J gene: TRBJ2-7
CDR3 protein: CASSQEDWAGRGGYEQYF

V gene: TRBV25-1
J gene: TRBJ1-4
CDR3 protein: CASSGIDRGDEKLFF

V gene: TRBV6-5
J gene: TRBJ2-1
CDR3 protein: CASSAREGAYNEQFF

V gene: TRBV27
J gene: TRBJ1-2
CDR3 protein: CASSLRQFNYGYTF

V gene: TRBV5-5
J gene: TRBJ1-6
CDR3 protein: CASSLALQVYSPLHF

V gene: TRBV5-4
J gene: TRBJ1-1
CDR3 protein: CASSTRTDVQAFF

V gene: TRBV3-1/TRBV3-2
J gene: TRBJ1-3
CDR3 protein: CASSHDRAGNTIYF

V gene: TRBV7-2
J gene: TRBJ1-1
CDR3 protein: CASSLDLDWVTEAFF

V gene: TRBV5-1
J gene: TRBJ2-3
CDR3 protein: CASKDRGQTDTQYF

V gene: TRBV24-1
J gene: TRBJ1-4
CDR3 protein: CATSDLWDSRRDEKLFF

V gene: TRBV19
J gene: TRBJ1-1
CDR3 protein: CASQSSGADYYTEAFF

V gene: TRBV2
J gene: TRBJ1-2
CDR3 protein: CASSPQGKRGYTF

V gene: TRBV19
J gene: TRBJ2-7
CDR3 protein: CASSMASGRRLYEQYF

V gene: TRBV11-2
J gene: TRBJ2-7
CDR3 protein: CASTVDSLRYREQYF

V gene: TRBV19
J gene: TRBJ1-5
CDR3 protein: CASSIRRGGQPQHF